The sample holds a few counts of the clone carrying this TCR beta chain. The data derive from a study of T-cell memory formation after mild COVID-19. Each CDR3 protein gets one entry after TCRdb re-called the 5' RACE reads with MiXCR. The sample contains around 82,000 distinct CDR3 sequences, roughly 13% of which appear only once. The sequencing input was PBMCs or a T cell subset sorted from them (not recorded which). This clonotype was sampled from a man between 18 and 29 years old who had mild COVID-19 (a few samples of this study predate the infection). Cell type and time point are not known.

The CDR3 here is CASTTGQINAFGTEAFF. The CDR3 DNA sequence: TGTGCCAGCACCACCGGACAGATTAATGCCTTTGGCACTGAAGCTTTCTTT. The chain links TRBV12-3 or TRBV12-4 to TRBJ1-1; TRBD1 might be the D (6 bases). The CDR3 sequence is 17 residues long. V lost 7 bases and J lost 4, with 25 bases in between.